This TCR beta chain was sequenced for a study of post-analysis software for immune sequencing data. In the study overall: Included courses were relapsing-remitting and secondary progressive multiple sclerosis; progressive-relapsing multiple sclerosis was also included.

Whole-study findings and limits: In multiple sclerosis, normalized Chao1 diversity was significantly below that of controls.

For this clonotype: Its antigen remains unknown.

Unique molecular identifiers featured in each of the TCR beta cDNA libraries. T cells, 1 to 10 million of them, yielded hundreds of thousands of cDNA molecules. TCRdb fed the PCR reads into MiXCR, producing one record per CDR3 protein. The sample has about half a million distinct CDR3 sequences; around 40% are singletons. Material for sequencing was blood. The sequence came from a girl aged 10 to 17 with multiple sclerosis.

The CDR3 here is CARTEGGGEETQYF. The CDR3 DNA follows: TGTGCCAGAACCGAAGGAGGAGGCGAAGAGACCCAGTACTTC. The chain couples TRBV24-1 to TRBJ2-5; maybe TRBD2 (5 bases). Per germline, CDR1 KGHDR and CDR2 SFDVKD. Trimming stripped 11 bases from V and 3 bases from J, with 18 bases between. The CDR3 is 14 amino acids.